This TCR beta chain was identified in a study of blood T cell repertoires in COVID-19. Each recovered donor of Cohort 3 presented with two negative PCRs, clearance, or symptom resolution. Trimming took 1 base from V and 14 from J, leaving 23 bases between them. Germline V gives CDR1 GTSNPN, CDR2 SVGIG (reference sequence). The CDR3 covers 14 residues. Assay: immunoSEQ multiplex PCR; the TCRdb copy retains only in-frame clones and omits some. The data hold 130,000 or so clones, with roughly 84% observed a single time. The sequence was collected from a woman in her 30s who had recovered from COVID-19. Sequencing was performed on PBMCs or T cells enriched from blood (not recorded which). The chain joins TRBV30 to TRBJ1-2; no clear D gene. CDR3 amino acids: CAWSGTSDLDRGTF. The CDR3 nucleotides are TGTGCCTGGAGTGGAACCTCAGATCTGGACCGGGGAACCTTC.